The subject of this entry is one TCR beta chain. These data originate in a study of shared clonotypes between healthy human individuals. Libraries were prepared by immunoSEQ multiplex PCR; TCRdb keeps only in-frame clonotypes and omits some of them. The sample includes under 2.5 million clones, 92% of them seen just once. The CDR3 is made up of 16 amino acids. Germline V gene lookup returns CDR1 SGHAT and CDR2 FQNNGV. Germline trimming cut 2 bases from V and 0 bases from J; bases unmatched to any gene: 6. The sample was naive CD4+ T cells from PBMCs. Specified subset: CD45RA+ positively selected. The source of this sequence is a man younger than 35 in good health. Some clones in this sample may be carry-over from other donors' samples. V gene TRBV11-2 combines with J gene TRBJ2-7; 8 nucleotides match TRBD2. CDR3 region: CASSLLRSGSSYEQYF. DNA of the CDR3: TGTGCCAGCAGCTTATTAAGAAGCGGGAGCTCCTACGAGCAGTACTTC.